These 13 T cell receptor beta chains came from one sample sequenced in a study of cytomegalovirus exposure and HLA in healthy donors. Vbeta (60) and Jbeta (13) primers were used in the PCR. Sequencing used immunoSEQ multiplex PCR; TCRdb keeps in-frame clones, though not all of them. Of about 130,000 clones in the sample, roughly 80% are singletons; the top ten hold 3% to 4%. The specimen was PBMCs. The receptors here all came from a man aged 18 to 35 in good health and CMV-seropositive.

The chain joins TRBV4-1 to TRBJ2-7, with D tentatively TRBD2 (6 bases). V was shortened by 4 bases and J by 1 base, with 11 bases between the two germline ends. The CDR3 runs to 14 residues. The germline CDR1 and CDR2 sequences are MGHRA and YSYEKL. The DNA of the CDR3 is TGCGCCAGCAGCCCGCGGGACGTATCCTACGAGCAGTACTTC. Encoded protein: CASSPRDVSYEQYF.

V and J are TRBV4-1 and TRBJ2-1; a possible D gene is TRBD2 (7 bases). From germline, CDR1 is MGHRA and CDR2 YSYEKL. The CDR3 runs to 17 residues. V lost 1 base, J lost 9 bases, and 22 bases lay in between. The CDR3 nucleotides read TGCGCCAGCAGCCAAGGTGGAGGGGACTCGCGGGGGCCTGAGCAGTTCTTC. Amino acid sequence: CASSQGGGDSRGPEQFF.

The chain joins TRBV30 to TRBJ2-1; TRBD2 matches at 11 bases. This CDR3 has 16 amino acids. Germline assignment: CDR1 GTSNPN and CDR2 SVGIG (reference sequence). The trim removed 0 bases at V and 10 bases at J, leaving 11 bases unmatched. CDR3 coding DNA: TGTGCCTGGAGTGTAACTAGCGGGAGTAGTCGTGAGGAGCAGTTCTTC. Translating gives CAWSVTSGSSREEQFF.

The chain recombines TRBV29-1 with TRBJ1-1, with D unclear. The CDR3 is made up of 15 amino acids. V gave up 7 bases and J gave up 1 base, with 19 bases separating them. The germline V gene encodes CDR1 SQVTM and CDR2 ANQGSEA. The CDR3 sequence: CSAQGNTDGNTEAFF. The CDR3 DNA reads TGCAGCGCCCAAGGTAATACAGACGGGAACACTGAAGCTTTCTTT. Full variable domain (rest looked up from reference TRBV29-1 and TRBJ1-1): SAVISQKPSRDICQRGTSLTIQCQVDSQVTMMFWYRQQPGQSLTLIATANQGSEATYESGFVIDKFPISRPNLTFSTLTVSNMSPEDSSIYLCSAQGNTDGNTEAFFGQGTRLTVV.

This chain uses TRBV4-1 with TRBJ2-2, with 8 bases that match TRBD1. Unmatched junction bases numbered 6, after V lost 5 bases and J lost 4 bases. The germline gives CDR1 MGHRA, CDR2 YSYEKL. The CDR3 sequence is 15 residues long. CDR3 region: CASSTRQGSTGELFF. As DNA, the CDR3 is TGCGCCAGCAGCACTCGACAGGGGTCCACCGGGGAGCTGTTTTTT.

This chain links TRBV27 with TRBJ1-3; D is unclear. Per germline, CDR1 MNHEY and CDR2 SMNVEV (reference sequence). Trimming cost V 10 bases and J 16 bases, with 11 bases left between them. The CDR3 totals 8 residues. CDR3 loop: CATLIPYF. The CDR3 nucleotides read TGTGCCACCTTAATCCCCTATTTT.

The genes are TRBV19 and TRBJ2-7; D might be TRBD2 (5 bases). V shed 5 bases and J shed 9 bases, with 17 bases lying between them. Germline CDR1 is LNHDA and CDR2 is SQIVND (reference sequence). The CDR3 sequence is 13 residues long. The DNA for the CDR3 is TGTGCCAGTAGTTCGCCGGGATCATTTGGGCAGTACTTC. Residues: CASSSPGSFGQYF. Full variable domain (missing parts from reference TRBV19 and TRBJ2-7): DGGITQSPKYLFRKEGQNVTLSCEQNLNHDAMYWYRQDPGQGLRLIYYSQIVNDFQKGDIAEGYSVSREKKESFPLTVTSAQKNPTAFYLCASSSPGSFGQYFGPGTRLTVT.

There are a few counts of this clone. CDR3 region: CASSAEGTEQFF. DNA of the CDR3: TGCGCCAGCAGCGCTGAGGGGACAGAGCAGTTCTTC. J is TRBJ2-1 and V is TRBV5-1, with D tentatively TRBD1 (6 bases). The germline CDR1 and CDR2 sequences are SGHRS and YFSETQ. Trimming pared 4 bases from V and 10 bases from J, leaving 12 bases between. The CDR3 extends over 12 amino acids. The complete variable domain, with remaining parts taken from reference TRBV5-1 and TRBJ2-1, reads KAGVTQTPRYLIKTRGQQVTLSCSPISGHRSVSWYQQTPGQGLQFLFEYFSETQRNKGNFPGRFSGRQFSNSRSEMNVSTLELGDSALYLCASSAEGTEQFFGPGTRLTVL.

In DNA form, the CDR3 reads TGTGCCAGCAGCTTAGCTCCGGCCTACGAGCAGTACTTC. Its translation is CASSLAPAYEQYF. The J gene is TRBJ2-7, the V gene TRBV7-2; no definite D call. The V gene lost 0 bases and the J gene lost 2 bases, with 5 bases spanning the gap. The CDR3 has 13 amino acids. Germline CDR1 SGHTA, CDR2 FQGNSA.

The V call is TRBV7-7, the J call TRBJ2-5, with 13 nucleotides matching TRBD2. The V segment lost 6 bases and the J segment 2 bases; nucleotides outside the gene matches: 9. In germline, CDR1 is SSHAT, CDR2 FNYEAQ (reference sequence). CDR3 length: 17 amino acids. The CDR3 sequence is CASRETTSGGTQETQYF. CDR3 DNA sequence: TGTGCCAGCAGAGAAACGACTAGCGGGGGGACACAAGAGACCCAGTACTTC.

The chain couples TRBV6-1 to TRBJ2-1; D call uncertain. This CDR3 has 13 amino acids. V lost 6 bases, J lost 9 bases, and 15 bases lay in between. Per germline, CDR1 MNHNS and CDR2 SASEGT. CDR3 protein: CASSHTVDFEQFF. CDR3 DNA: TGTGCCAGCAGCCACACAGTGGATTTTGAGCAGTTCTTC.

The CDR3 protein is CASSKQTGSSYEQYF. CDR3 DNA: TGTGCCAGCAGCAAGCAGACAGGGAGCTCCTACGAGCAGTACTTC. The chain carries TRBV7-2 and TRBJ2-7, with TRBD1 identical over 7 bases. Germline V gene sequence: CDR1 SGHTA, CDR2 FQGNSA. V was pared by 5 bases and J by 0 bases, with 7 bases of the junction left unmatched. The CDR3 is 15 residues long.

A single count supports this clone. The chain couples TRBV5-1 to TRBJ1-1; maybe TRBD1 (6 bases). V gave up 2 bases and J gave up 1 base, with 6 bases separating them. This CDR3 is built from 13 residues. Germline-derived CDR1 and CDR2 are SGHRS and YFSETQ. The CDR3 loop is CASSLGGNTEAFF. Written as DNA, the CDR3 is TGCGCCAGCAGCTTAGGGGGGAACACTGAAGCTTTCTTT. Together with reference TRBV5-1 and TRBJ1-1, the CDR3 gives the full variable domain: KAGVTQTPRYLIKTRGQQVTLSCSPISGHRSVSWYQQTPGQGLQFLFEYFSETQRNKGNFPGRFSGRQFSNSRSEMNVSTLELGDSALYLCASSLGGNTEAFFGQGTRLTVV.